The 17 T cell receptor beta chains given below trace back to one sample, sequenced in a study of T cells expressing NK-cell markers. TCRdb re-analyzed the 5' RACE reads; it lists each CDR3 protein once, without DNA. This listing includes a few hundred thousand distinct CDR3 sequences. Sequencing was performed on blood T cells: a sorted CD56 or NKG2C T cell subset, CD4+ or CD8+ T cells, or bulk PBMC T cells (not recorded which). The source is a man between 18 and 29 years old in good health.

CDR3 region: CSAPGLGETQYF. J is TRBJ2-5 and V is TRBV20-1; there is no DNA to check the TCRdb D call of TRBD2. This CDR3 has 12 residues. The germline V gene has CDR1 DFQATT and CDR2 SNEGSKA (reference sequence).

The J gene is TRBJ2-1, the V gene TRBV7-9. The V gene's germline CDR1 is SEHNR and CDR2 FQNEAQ (reference sequence). This CDR3 region has 14 residues. The CDR3 reads CASSLIRGGNEQFF. The full variable domain, its missing parts supplied by reference TRBV7-9 and TRBJ2-1, is DTGVSQNPRHKITKRGQNVTFRCDPISEHNRLYWYRQTLGQGPEFLTYFQNEAQLEKSRLLSDRFSAERPKGSFSTLEIQRTEQGDSAMYLCASSLIRGGNEQFFGPGTRLTVL.

The chain employs TRBV7-2 and TRBJ2-2; TCRdb's D gene call, TRBD2, goes unchecked for lack of DNA. The CDR3 covers 17 residues. The V gene's germline CDR1 is SGHTA and CDR2 FQGNSA. CDR3 amino acids: CASSSGIGGGRTGELFF. Drawing the rest from reference TRBV7-2 and TRBJ2-2, the complete variable domain is GAGVSQSPSNKVTEKGKDVELRCDPISGHTALYWYRQSLGQGLEFLIYFQGNSAPDKSGLPSDRFSAERTGGSVSTLTIQRTQQEDSAVYLCASSSGIGGGRTGELFFGEGSRLTVL.

The CDR3 protein is CSAPDGPTDTQYF. The chain couples TRBV20-1 to TRBJ2-3; TCRdb indicates TRBD1, and absent DNA this call remains unverified. Looked up from germline, CDR1 is DFQATT and CDR2 is SNEGSKA (reference sequence). The CDR3 loop spans 13 amino acids.

The CDR3 loop is CASSLLTGGEGDTQYF. The chain carries TRBV7-9 and TRBJ2-3; with no DNA, the TCRdb D assignment of TRBD2 cannot be verified. The CDR3 consists of 16 residues. CDR1 and CDR2 from the germline V gene are SEHNR and FQNEAQ (reference sequence).

The rearrangement uses TRBV24-1 and TRBJ2-2; TCRdb's assignment of TRBD2 cannot be checked, as there is no DNA. Germline-derived CDR1 and CDR2 are KGHDR and SFDVKD. There are 15 residues in the CDR3. CDR3 sequence reads: CATSGRLTNTGELFF.

The rearrangement links TRBV24-1 to TRBJ2-5; checking the TCRdb D call of TRBD1 is not possible without DNA. The V gene's germline CDR1 is KGHDR and CDR2 SFDVKD. This CDR3 comprises 15 residues. The chain's CDR3 is CATSDPGHPKETQYF.

CDR3: CSVQPRLANYGYTF. The chain combines TRBV29-1 with TRBJ1-2. The CDR3 length is 14 residues. From germline, CDR1 is SQVTM and CDR2 ANQGSEA.

J is TRBJ1-1 and V is TRBV5-5; TCRdb's D call, TRBD1, is unchecked because there is no DNA. This CDR3 contains 14 residues. Germline assignment: CDR1 SGHKS and CDR2 YYEKEE (reference sequence). This chain's CDR3 is CASSSGTGKAEAFF.

The V gene is TRBV2, the J gene TRBJ2-7; TCRdb's assignment of TRBD2 cannot be checked, as there is no DNA. The CDR3 covers 14 residues. CDR1 is SNHLY, CDR2 FYNNEI, per germline. CDR3 sequence: CASSAQGPWDEQYF.

The CDR3 reads CASTKRRWPGGNEKLFF. The J gene is TRBJ1-4, the V gene TRBV6-1; the D call from TCRdb, TRBD1, cannot be confirmed without DNA. This CDR3 has 17 residues. The germline V gene has CDR1 MNHNS and CDR2 SASEGT.

V gene TRBV20-1 combines with J gene TRBJ2-1. CDR1 is DFQATT, CDR2 SNEGSKA, per germline (reference sequence). This CDR3 contains 15 residues. The CDR3: CSARVVKGPYNEQFF.

The CDR3 reads CSASTSGSETGELFF. The rearrangement links TRBV20-1 to TRBJ2-2; TCRdb calls TRBD2, which cannot be checked without DNA. Germline values: CDR1 DFQATT, CDR2 SNEGSKA (reference sequence). There are 15 residues in the CDR3.

The rearrangement uses TRBV11-1 and TRBJ2-1; TCRdb proposes TRBD1, but this gene call is untestable without DNA. CDR1 SGHAT and CDR2 FQDESV come from the germline V gene (reference sequence). The CDR3 runs 17 residues. CDR3: CASSLDLGGSLYNEQFF.

This chain uses TRBV3-1 with TRBJ2-1; lacking DNA, the TRBD2 call made by TCRdb goes unchecked. Germline loops: CDR1 LGHDT, CDR2 YNNKEL (reference sequence). The CDR3 contains 17 residues. This CDR3 reads CASSRSGGLAGVDEQFF.

The rearrangement joins TRBV4-2 to TRBJ2-2; TCRdb's D call, TRBD2, is unchecked because there is no DNA. This CDR3 is 19 amino acids long. Germline V CDR1 and CDR2: LGHNA, YNFKEQ. Here the CDR3 reads CASSQIGLAGGDRTGELFF.

This chain links TRBV5-1 with TRBJ2-1. Per the germline V gene, CDR1 is SGHRS and CDR2 is YFSETQ. The CDR3 runs to 13 residues. The CDR3 is CASSLWLANEQFF.